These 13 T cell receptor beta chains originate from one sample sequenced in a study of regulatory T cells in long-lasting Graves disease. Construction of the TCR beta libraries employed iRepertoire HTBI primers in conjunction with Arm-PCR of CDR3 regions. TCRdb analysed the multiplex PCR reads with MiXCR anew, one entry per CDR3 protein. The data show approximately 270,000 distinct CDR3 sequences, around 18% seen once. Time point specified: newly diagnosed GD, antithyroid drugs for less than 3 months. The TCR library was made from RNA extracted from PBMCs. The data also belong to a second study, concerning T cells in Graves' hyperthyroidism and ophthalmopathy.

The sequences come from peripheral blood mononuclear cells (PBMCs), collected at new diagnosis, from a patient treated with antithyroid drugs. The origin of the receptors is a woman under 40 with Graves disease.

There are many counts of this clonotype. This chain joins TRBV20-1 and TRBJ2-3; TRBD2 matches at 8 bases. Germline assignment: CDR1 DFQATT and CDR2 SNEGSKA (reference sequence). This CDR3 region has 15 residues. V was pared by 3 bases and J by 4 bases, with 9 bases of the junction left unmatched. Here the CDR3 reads CSASDPAGVADTQYF. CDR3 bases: TGCAGTGCTAGCGATCCAGCGGGGGTGGCAGATACGCAGTATTTT.

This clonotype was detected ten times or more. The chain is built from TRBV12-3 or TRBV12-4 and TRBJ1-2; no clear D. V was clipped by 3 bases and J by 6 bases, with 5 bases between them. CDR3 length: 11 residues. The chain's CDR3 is CASSFWDGYTF. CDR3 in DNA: TGTGCCAGCAGTTTCTGGGATGGCTACACCTTC.

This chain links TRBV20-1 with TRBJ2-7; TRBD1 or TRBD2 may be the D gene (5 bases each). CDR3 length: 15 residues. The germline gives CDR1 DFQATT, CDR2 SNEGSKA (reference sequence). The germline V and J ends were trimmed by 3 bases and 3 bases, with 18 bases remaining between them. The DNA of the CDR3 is TGCAGTGCTAGTCCCCGACGGGGACCAGGCTACGAGCAGTACTTC. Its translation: CSASPRRGPGYEQYF.

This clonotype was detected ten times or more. The CDR3 region is CASSEKALNQPQHF. CDR3 DNA sequence: TGTGCCAGCAGTGAGAAGGCTCTCAATCAGCCCCAGCATTTT. The rearrangement links TRBV6-1 to TRBJ1-5; D not resolved. The CDR3 has 14 amino acids. Germline CDR1 reads MNHNS; CDR2 reads SASEGT. Trimming left V 3 bases short and J 3 bases short, with 9 bases between.

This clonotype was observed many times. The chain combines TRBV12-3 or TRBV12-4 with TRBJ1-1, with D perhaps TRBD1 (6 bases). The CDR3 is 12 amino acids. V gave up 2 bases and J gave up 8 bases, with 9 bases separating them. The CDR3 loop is CASSLMRGEAFF. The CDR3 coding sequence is TGTGCCAGCAGTTTAATGAGGGGGGAAGCTTTCTTT.

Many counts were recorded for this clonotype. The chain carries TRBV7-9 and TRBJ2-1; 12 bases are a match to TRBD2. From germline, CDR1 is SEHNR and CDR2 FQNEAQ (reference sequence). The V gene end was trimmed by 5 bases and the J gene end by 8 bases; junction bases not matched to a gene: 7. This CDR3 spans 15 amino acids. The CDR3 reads CASSVPSGGGDEQFF. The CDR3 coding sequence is TGTGCCAGCAGCGTCCCTAGCGGGGGGGGCGATGAGCAGTTCTTC. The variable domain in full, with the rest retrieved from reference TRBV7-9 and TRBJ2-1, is DTGVSQNPRHKITKRGQNVTFRCDPISEHNRLYWYRQTLGQGPEFLTYFQNEAQLEKSRLLSDRFSAERPKGSFSTLEIQRTEQGDSAMYLCASSVPSGGGDEQFFGPGTRLTVL.

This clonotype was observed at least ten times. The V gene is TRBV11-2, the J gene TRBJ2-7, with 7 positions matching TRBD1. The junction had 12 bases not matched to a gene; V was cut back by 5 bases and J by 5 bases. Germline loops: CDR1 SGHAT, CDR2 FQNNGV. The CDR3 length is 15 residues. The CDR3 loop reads CASSETGKRNHEQYF. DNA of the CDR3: TGTGCCAGCAGCGAGACAGGGAAAAGGAACCACGAGCAGTACTTC.

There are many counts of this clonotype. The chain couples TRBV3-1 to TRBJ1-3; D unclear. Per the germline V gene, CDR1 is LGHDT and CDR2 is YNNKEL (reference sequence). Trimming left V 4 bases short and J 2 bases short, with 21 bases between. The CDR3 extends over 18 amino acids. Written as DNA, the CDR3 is TGTGCCAGCAGCCGAGGAAGTTATCTAGGGTCTGCTGGAAACACCATATATTTT. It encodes CASSRGSYLGSAGNTIYF.

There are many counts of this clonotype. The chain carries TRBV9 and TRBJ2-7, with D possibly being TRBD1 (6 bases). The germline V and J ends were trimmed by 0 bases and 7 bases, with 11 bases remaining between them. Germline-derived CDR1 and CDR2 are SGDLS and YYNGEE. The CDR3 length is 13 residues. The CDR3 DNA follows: TGTGCCAGCAGCGTAGGGCCAGGGGATGAGCAGTACTTC. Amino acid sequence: CASSVGPGDEQYF. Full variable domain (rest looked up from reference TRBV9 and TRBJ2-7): DSGVTQTPKHLITATGQRVTLRCSPRSGDLSVYWYQQSLDQGLQFLIQYYNGEERAKGNILERFSAQQFPDLHSELNLSSLELGDSALYFCASSVGPGDEQYFGPGTRLTVT.

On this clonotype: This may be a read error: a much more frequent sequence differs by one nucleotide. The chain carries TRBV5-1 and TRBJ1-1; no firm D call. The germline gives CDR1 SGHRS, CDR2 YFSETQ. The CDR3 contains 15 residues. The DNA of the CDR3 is TGTGCCAGCAGCTTAAGCGGACTGCGGAACACTGAAGATTTCTTT. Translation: CASSLSGLRNTEDFF.

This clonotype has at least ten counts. DNA for the CDR3: TGTGCCACCAGTGATTTAGCGACAGCAAGTCTTGATGAGCAGTTCTTC. Encoded protein: CATSDLATASLDEQFF. This chain uses TRBV24-1 with TRBJ2-1; D possibly corresponds to TRBD1 (5 bases). V was pared by 1 base and J by 8 bases, with 17 bases between. The CDR3 has 16 residues. CDR1 is KGHDR and CDR2 is SFDVKD in the germline V gene.

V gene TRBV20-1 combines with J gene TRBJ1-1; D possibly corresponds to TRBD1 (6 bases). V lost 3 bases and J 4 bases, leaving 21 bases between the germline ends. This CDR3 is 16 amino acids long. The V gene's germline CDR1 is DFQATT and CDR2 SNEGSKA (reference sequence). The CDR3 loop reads CSARLSGGGVGTEAFF. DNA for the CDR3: TGCAGTGCTAGGCTTTCCGGGGGCGGAGTCGGCACTGAAGCTTTCTTT.

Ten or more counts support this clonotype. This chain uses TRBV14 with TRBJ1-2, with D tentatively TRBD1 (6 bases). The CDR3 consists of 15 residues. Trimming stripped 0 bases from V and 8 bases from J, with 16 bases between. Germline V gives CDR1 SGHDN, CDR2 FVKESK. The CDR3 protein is CASSQEWTDVWGYTF. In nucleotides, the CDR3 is TGTGCCAGCAGCCAAGAATGGACAGACGTTTGGGGCTACACCTTC.